These 30 T cell receptor beta chains share one sample of origin, sequenced in a study of identical twins. TCRdb called the 5' RACE reads again in MiXCR, with one record for every CDR3 protein. The table lists roughly 690,000 distinct CDR3 sequences, around 6.1% of them singletons. Sequenced sample: naive T cells sorted from blood. The source is a man between 18 and 29 years old in good health.

This clonotype was found many times. J is TRBJ2-3 and V is TRBV4-2; D is possibly TRBD2 (6 bases). Trimming stripped 0 bases from V and 6 bases from J, with 19 bases between. Germline loops: CDR1 LGHNA, CDR2 YNFKEQ. The CDR3 length is 17 residues. The CDR3 is CASSQDLGEASGDTQYF. In DNA form, the CDR3 reads TGTGCCAGCAGCCAAGATCTGGGGGAGGCCTCGGGCGATACGCAGTATTTT.

This clonotype showed up many times. The V call is TRBV7-2, the J call TRBJ2-1; D unresolved. This CDR3 spans 11 amino acids. Trimming shortened V by 5 bases and J by 8 bases, and 7 bases separated the two germline ends. From germline, CDR1 is SGHTA and CDR2 FQGNSA. The CDR3 nucleotides read TGTGCCAGCAGCCGGGTTGATGAGCAGTTCTTC. Amino acids: CASSRVDEQFF.

This clonotype was seen many times. J is TRBJ1-2 and V is TRBV12-3 or TRBV12-4, with D unclear. CDR3 length: 13 amino acids. Between the trimmed V and J ends, which lost 5 bases and 7 bases, there was a span of 14 bases. CDR3 sequence reads: CASSEFRDPGYTF. The CDR3 DNA reads TGTGCCAGCAGTGAGTTTAGGGATCCTGGCTACACCTTC.

CDR3 protein: CSARASRGEVYGYTF. CDR3 DNA sequence: TGCAGTGCTAGGGCTTCCAGGGGAGAGGTCTATGGCTACACCTTC. This chain connects TRBV20-1 to TRBJ1-2, with D tentatively TRBD1 (6 bases). CDR1 and CDR2 from the germline V gene are DFQATT and SNEGSKA (reference sequence). The CDR3 has 15 residues. V was cut by 3 bases and J by 4 bases, with 18 bases left in between.

The V gene is TRBV5-1, the J gene TRBJ2-2; 12 bases map to TRBD2. CDR1 is SGHRS and CDR2 is YFSETQ in the germline V gene. The CDR3 sequence is 16 residues long. With 4 bases clipped from V and 7 bases from J, the junction kept 8 bases outside the gene matches. DNA of the CDR3: TGCGCCAGCAGCCCGACTAGCGGGAGTTATGGCGGGGAGCTGTTTTTT. Encoded protein: CASSPTSGSYGGELFF.

This clonotype was seen ten or more times. The chain is built from TRBV5-1 and TRBJ2-2; TRBD2 might be the D (5 bases). V lost 5 bases, J lost 1 base, and 15 bases lay in between. The length of the CDR3 is 16 residues. The V gene's germline CDR1 is SGHRS and CDR2 YFSETQ. The CDR3 bases are TGCGCCAGCAGTGTGGGTTCCGGAGGGAACACCGGGGAGCTGTTTTTT. Protein product: CASSVGSGGNTGELFF.

The V and J genes are TRBV29-1 and TRBJ2-7, with a tentative D call TRBD1 (6 bases). Trimming stripped 2 bases from V and 7 bases from J, with 18 bases between. Germline V CDR1 and CDR2: SQVTM, ANQGSEA. The CDR3 extends over 14 amino acids. This CDR3 is CSVELPDSAKEQYF. CDR3 DNA sequence: TGCAGCGTTGAACTACCGGACAGCGCTAAAGAGCAGTACTTC.

Many counts were recorded for this clonotype. The chain joins TRBV7-8 to TRBJ2-2; 8 bases agree with TRBD1. The trim removed 7 bases at V and 6 bases at J, leaving 1 base unmatched. Germline CDR1 reads SGHVS; CDR2 reads FQNEAQ. There are 12 residues in the CDR3. The CDR3 reads CASTQGAGELFF. CDR3 DNA: TGTGCCAGCACACAGGGGGCCGGGGAGCTGTTTTTT.

This clonotype was found many times. The chain has TRBV5-1 and TRBJ1-1; D is unclear. The germline V gene encodes CDR1 SGHRS and CDR2 YFSETQ. The CDR3 loop spans 14 amino acids. Trimming shortened V by 4 bases and J by 0 bases, and 10 bases separated the two germline ends. CDR3 sequence (DNA): TGCGCCAGCAGCGCGGACGGAATGAACACTGAAGCTTTCTTT. Protein sequence: CASSADGMNTEAFF.

This chain connects TRBV5-1 to TRBJ1-1; D might be TRBD1 (5 bases). Germline values: CDR1 SGHRS, CDR2 YFSETQ. The CDR3 loop spans 11 amino acids. V was pared by 1 base and J by 10 bases, with 8 bases between. CDR3 region: CASSLNQGAFF. CDR3 nucleotide sequence: TGCGCCAGCAGCTTGAATCAGGGAGCTTTCTTT. Combining the CDR3 with reference TRBV5-1 and TRBJ1-1 gives the whole variable domain KAGVTQTPRYLIKTRGQQVTLSCSPISGHRSVSWYQQTPGQGLQFLFEYFSETQRNKGNFPGRFSGRQFSNSRSEMNVSTLELGDSALYLCASSLNQGAFFGQGTRLTVV.

The sample holds many counts of this clonotype. This chain uses TRBV12-5 with TRBJ2-3; no firm D call. The V gene lost 5 bases and the J gene lost 5 bases, with 5 bases spanning the gap. Germline values: CDR1 LGHNT, CDR2 FRNRAP. The CDR3 consists of 11 residues. The CDR3 region has the DNA TGTGCTAGTGGTATAGGAGATACGCAGTATTTT. Encoded protein: CASGIGDTQYF.

V gene TRBV7-8 combines with J gene TRBJ1-5; 8 bases are a match to TRBD1. Germline V gene data show CDR1 as SGHVS and CDR2 as FQNEAQ. This CDR3 region has 14 residues. After removal of 5 bases from V and 6 bases from J, the junction contained 6 bases not matched to a gene. As DNA, the CDR3 is TGTGCCAGCAGCCAAGGACAGGGTGCTCAGCCCCAGCATTTT. Translation gives CASSQGQGAQPQHF.

This clonotype was observed at least ten times. The chain carries TRBV6-2 or TRBV6-3 and TRBJ2-1, with a possible D match to TRBD2 (6 bases). The V end lost 7 bases, the J end lost 5 bases, and 21 bases lay between the germline ends. Germline values: CDR1 MNHEY, CDR2 SVGEGT. The CDR3 runs to 16 residues. This CDR3 reads CASTPRRRGPHNEQFF. As DNA, the CDR3 is TGTGCCAGCACCCCAAGGAGGCGGGGCCCCCACAATGAGCAGTTCTTC.

This clonotype was recorded at least ten times. The rearrangement uses TRBV4-1 and TRBJ1-5, with D possibly TRBD1 on 5 matching bases. Trimming cost V 0 bases and J 7 bases, with 10 bases left between them. The CDR3 extends over 14 amino acids. The germline V gene encodes CDR1 MGHRA and CDR2 YSYEKL. DNA of the CDR3: TGCGCCAGCAGCCAAGAGAGTGACAGCCAGCCCCAGCATTTT. It encodes CASSQESDSQPQHF.

The chain couples TRBV20-1 to TRBJ2-1, with TRBD2 as a possible D gene (6 bases). Trimming pared 3 bases from V and 0 bases from J, leaving 18 bases between. The germline gives CDR1 DFQATT, CDR2 SNEGSKA (reference sequence). This CDR3 is built from 17 residues. The CDR3 region has the DNA TGCAGTGCTAGGGAGAGACGGGACTTAAGCTCCTACAATGAGCAGTTCTTC. This codes for CSARERRDLSSYNEQFF.

This clonotype came up many times. CDR3 sequence (DNA): TGTGCCAGCAGCTTACCGAGCTCTGGGGCCAACGTCCTGACTTTC. Encoded protein: CASSLPSSGANVLTF. The chain carries TRBV13 and TRBJ2-6; no reliable D call. Germline values: CDR1 PRHDT, CDR2 FYEKMQ (reference sequence). Trimming cost V 2 bases and J 0 bases, with 5 bases left between them. The CDR3 length is 15 residues.

The chain carries TRBV29-1 and TRBJ2-7; D possibly matches TRBD1 or TRBD2 (6 bases each). Germline CDR1 is SQVTM and CDR2 is ANQGSEA. Trimming cost V 7 bases and J 0 bases, with 10 bases left between them. The CDR3 totals 12 residues. CDR3: CSGGTSSYEQYF. The CDR3 nucleotides read TGCAGCGGCGGGACATCCTCCTACGAGCAGTACTTC.

This clonotype was seen repeatedly, ten times or more. In nucleotides, the CDR3 is TGTGCCAGCAGTGCCGAGTTTAGGCAGGGAAGTAATGAAAAACTGTTTTTT. Protein product: CASSAEFRQGSNEKLFF. The V and J genes are TRBV6-1 and TRBJ1-4; a possible D gene is TRBD1 (5 bases). There are 17 residues in the CDR3. V was clipped by 4 bases and J by 4 bases, with 19 bases between them. Germline V gene data show CDR1 as MNHNS and CDR2 as SASEGT.

This clonotype was seen repeatedly, ten times or more. J is TRBJ2-1 and V is TRBV7-9; D gene unclear. CDR1 and CDR2 (germline): SEHNR, FQNEAQ (reference sequence). Between the trimmed V and J ends, which lost 2 bases and 3 bases, there was a span of 11 bases. The CDR3 is 15 amino acids. CDR3 bases: TGTGCCAGCAGCTTATCGCAACGGCTCTACAATGAGCAGTTCTTC. Translated, it gives CASSLSQRLYNEQFF.

CDR3 loop: CSASRTSSLYNEQFF. The DNA for the CDR3 is TGCAGTGCTTCAAGGACTAGTTCCCTCTACAATGAGCAGTTCTTC. V usage is TRBV20-1 and J usage is TRBJ2-1; TRBD2 matches 7 bases. The CDR3 is made up of 15 amino acids. The ends lost 5 bases at V and 3 bases at J; junction bases unmatched: 10. Germline CDR1 DFQATT, CDR2 SNEGSKA (reference sequence).

This chain links TRBV29-1 with TRBJ2-5; tentatively, D is TRBD2 (5 bases). Germline V gene sequence: CDR1 SQVTM, CDR2 ANQGSEA. Trimming pared 4 bases from V and 3 bases from J, leaving 9 bases between. The CDR3 covers 12 residues. The CDR3 DNA sequence: TGCAGCGTTGTAGCGCAGGAAGAGACCCAGTACTTC. Translated, it gives CSVVAQEETQYF. Full variable domain (missing parts from reference TRBV29-1 and TRBJ2-5): SAVISQKPSRDICQRGTSLTIQCQVDSQVTMMFWYRQQPGQSLTLIATANQGSEATYESGFVIDKFPISRPNLTFSTLTVSNMSPEDSSIYLCSVVAQEETQYFGPGTRLLVL.

This clonotype was recorded many times. This sequence joins TRBV4-3 and TRBJ1-2, with 8 bases fitting TRBD1. Germline-derived CDR1 and CDR2 are LGHNA and YSLEER. The CDR3 is 15 amino acids. V dropped 3 bases and J dropped 1; count of bases not matched to a gene: 4. CDR3 DNA sequence: TGCGCCAGCAGCCAGGACAGGGCTCATAACTATGGCTACACCTTC. Protein: CASSQDRAHNYGYTF.

This chain uses TRBV25-1 with TRBJ1-2; D gene ambiguous. Germline V gene data show CDR1 as MGHDK and CDR2 as SYGVNS. The CDR3 totals 12 residues. V lost 6 bases and J lost 7, with 12 bases in between. This CDR3 reads CASRPIMGGYTF. CDR3 sequence (DNA): TGTGCCAGCAGGCCGATAATGGGTGGCTACACCTTC.

J is TRBJ2-1 and V is TRBV29-1; 8 bases fit TRBD2. Germline V gives CDR1 SQVTM, CDR2 ANQGSEA. The length of the CDR3 is 16 residues. Trimming cost V 0 bases and J 3 bases; bases outside gene matches: 7. The CDR3, as DNA: TGCAGCGTTGAAGATAGCGGGGCCTTGAGCTACAATGAGCAGTTCTTC. This translates into CSVEDSGALSYNEQFF.

This clonotype has only a few counts. The CDR3 loop is CASPKGAGPNEKLFF. The CDR3 DNA reads as TGTGCCAGCCCAAAGGGGGCAGGACCCAATGAAAAACTGTTTTTT. The chain is built from TRBV7-9 and TRBJ1-4; 7 bases are shared with TRBD1. V was clipped by 8 bases and J by 5 bases; unmatched bases: 11. Per germline, CDR1 SEHNR and CDR2 FQNEAQ (reference sequence). The CDR3 length is 15 residues.

This clonotype occurred a few times. The rearrangement uses TRBV24-1 and TRBJ1-2, with 7 nucleotides matching TRBD1. V shed 4 bases, J shed 4 bases, and the junction held 11 bases outside the gene matches. The length of the CDR3 is 16 residues. The V gene's germline CDR1 is KGHDR and CDR2 SFDVKD. The CDR3 is CATSEFKQGKGYGYTF. Here the CDR3 DNA reads TGTGCCACCAGTGAGTTTAAACAGGGGAAAGGCTATGGCTACACCTTC.

This clonotype was recorded many times. The rearrangement joins TRBV7-3 to TRBJ1-1; D call uncertain. The CDR3 sequence is 13 residues long. Germline values: CDR1 SGHTA, CDR2 FQGTGA. V shed 4 bases and J shed 1 base, with 7 bases lying between them. The CDR3 reads CASSSSRNTEAFF. DNA of the CDR3: TGTGCCAGCAGCTCATCACGGAACACTGAAGCTTTCTTT.

There are a few counts of this clonotype. This sequence joins TRBV6-1 and TRBJ2-1, with a weak D call TRBD2 (5 bases). Germline lookup yields CDR1 MNHNS and CDR2 SASEGT. CDR3 size: 14 residues. V was trimmed by 6 bases and J by 4 bases, leaving 13 bases between them. The CDR3 DNA sequence: TGTGCCAGCAGGCGTGGCGGGCCTTACAATGAGCAGTTCTTC. Translating it yields CASRRGGPYNEQFF.

This clonotype was counted at least ten times. The V gene is TRBV29-1, the J gene TRBJ2-1; D may be TRBD2 (6 bases). CDR3 length: 14 amino acids. Germline CDR1 and CDR2: SQVTM and ANQGSEA. Trimming took 0 bases from V and 10 from J, leaving 16 bases between them. CDR3 in amino acids: CSVEELGLGREQFF. The DNA of the CDR3 is TGCAGCGTTGAAGAGTTGGGCCTGGGGAGGGAGCAGTTCTTC.

Many counts were recorded for this clonotype. This rearrangement joins TRBV12-3 or TRBV12-4 to TRBJ2-1, with 10 bases fitting TRBD1. The V gene end was trimmed by 7 bases and the J gene end by 4 bases; junction bases not matched to a gene: 7. CDR3 length equals 15 residues. This CDR3 is CASTPDRGKYNEQFF. CDR3 bases: TGTGCCAGCACTCCGGACAGGGGGAAATACAATGAGCAGTTCTTC.